This T cell receptor (beta chain) was captured by sequencing in a study of CD8 T cells in Susac syndrome. Healthy donors were controls matched for age and sex. TEMRA cells were FACS-enriched, while CD8+ and CD4+ T cells were negatively isolated. The CDR3 totals 14 residues. Germline CDR1 reads SGHTA; CDR2 reads FQGTGA. V was trimmed by 2 bases and J by 9 bases, leaving 14 bases between them. RNA in amounts of roughly 0.5 to 1 ug was reverse transcribed with random hexamers. The method of amplification for TCR beta CDR3 was immunoSEQ multiplex PCR, covering 54 Vbeta and 13 Jbeta. TCRdb itself ran the immunoSEQ multiplex PCR reads through MiXCR, one entry per CDR3 protein. The sample records 120,000 or so distinct CDR3 sequences, less than 95% being singletons.

The receptor was derived from a human donor in good health. The sample consisted of CD4+ T cells from PBMCs. The gene calls are TRBV7-3 and TRBJ2-1, with D uncertain. The CDR3 sequence: CASSLVESWGEQFF. In DNA, the CDR3 is TGTGCCAGCAGCTTAGTTGAGAGTTGGGGTGAGCAGTTCTTC.